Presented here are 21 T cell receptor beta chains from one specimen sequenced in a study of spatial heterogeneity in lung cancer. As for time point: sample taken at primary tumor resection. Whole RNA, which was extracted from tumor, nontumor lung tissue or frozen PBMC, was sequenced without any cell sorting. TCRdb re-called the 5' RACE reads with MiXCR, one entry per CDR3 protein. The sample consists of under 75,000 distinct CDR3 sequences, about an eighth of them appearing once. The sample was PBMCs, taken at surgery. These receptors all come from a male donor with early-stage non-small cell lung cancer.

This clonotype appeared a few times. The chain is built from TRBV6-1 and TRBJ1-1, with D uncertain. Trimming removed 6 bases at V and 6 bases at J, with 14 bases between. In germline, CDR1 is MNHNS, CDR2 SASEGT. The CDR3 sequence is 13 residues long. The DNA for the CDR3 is TGTGCCAGCAGCTTCGAAGGTGGGCCTGAAGCTTTCTTT. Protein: CASSFEGGPEAFF.

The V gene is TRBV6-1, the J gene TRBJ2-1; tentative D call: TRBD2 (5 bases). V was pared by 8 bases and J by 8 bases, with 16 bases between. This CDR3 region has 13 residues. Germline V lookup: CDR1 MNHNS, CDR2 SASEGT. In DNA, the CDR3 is TGTGCCAGCTCCCTAGCCCAGCTCTATGAGCAGTTCTTC. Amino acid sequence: CASSLAQLYEQFF.

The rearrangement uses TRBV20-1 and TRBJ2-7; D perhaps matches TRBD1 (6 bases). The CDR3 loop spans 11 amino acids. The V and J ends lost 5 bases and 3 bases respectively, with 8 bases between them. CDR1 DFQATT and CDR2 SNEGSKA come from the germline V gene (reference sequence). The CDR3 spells CSALTGYEQYF. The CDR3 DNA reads TGCAGTGCTCTGACAGGCTACGAGCAGTACTTC.

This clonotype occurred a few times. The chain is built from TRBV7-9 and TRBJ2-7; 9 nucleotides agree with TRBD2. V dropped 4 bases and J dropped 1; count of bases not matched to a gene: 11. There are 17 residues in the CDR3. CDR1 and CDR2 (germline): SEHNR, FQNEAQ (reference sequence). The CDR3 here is CASSSAATREGSYEQYF. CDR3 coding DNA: TGTGCCAGCAGCTCAGCGGCTACGCGGGAGGGGTCCTACGAGCAGTACTTC.

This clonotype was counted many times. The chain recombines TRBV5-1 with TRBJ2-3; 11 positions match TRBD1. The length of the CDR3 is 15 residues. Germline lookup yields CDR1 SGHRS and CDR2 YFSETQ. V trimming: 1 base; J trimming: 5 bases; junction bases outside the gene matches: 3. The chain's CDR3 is CASSLQGQGEDTQYF. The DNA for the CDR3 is TGCGCCAGCAGCTTGCAGGGACAGGGGGAAGATACGCAGTATTTT.

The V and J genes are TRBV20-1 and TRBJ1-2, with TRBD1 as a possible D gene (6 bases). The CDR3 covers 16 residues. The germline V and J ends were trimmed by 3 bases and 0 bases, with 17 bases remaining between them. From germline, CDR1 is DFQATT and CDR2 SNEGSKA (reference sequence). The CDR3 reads CSASSGAERANYGYTF. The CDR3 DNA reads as TGCAGTGCTAGTTCAGGGGCCGAAAGAGCTAACTATGGCTACACCTTC.

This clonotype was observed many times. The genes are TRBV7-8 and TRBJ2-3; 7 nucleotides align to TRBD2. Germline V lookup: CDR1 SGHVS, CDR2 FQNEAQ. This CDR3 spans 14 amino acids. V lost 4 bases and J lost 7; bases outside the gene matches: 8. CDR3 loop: CASSSGTTHNTQYF. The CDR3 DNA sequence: TGTGCCAGCAGCTCCGGGACTACTCACAATACGCAGTATTTT.

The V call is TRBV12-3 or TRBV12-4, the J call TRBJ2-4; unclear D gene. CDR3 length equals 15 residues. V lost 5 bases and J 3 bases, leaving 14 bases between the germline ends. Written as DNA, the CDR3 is TGTGCCAGCAGTCCCCTCGACTCACTCAAAAACATTCAGTACTTC. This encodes CASSPLDSLKNIQYF.

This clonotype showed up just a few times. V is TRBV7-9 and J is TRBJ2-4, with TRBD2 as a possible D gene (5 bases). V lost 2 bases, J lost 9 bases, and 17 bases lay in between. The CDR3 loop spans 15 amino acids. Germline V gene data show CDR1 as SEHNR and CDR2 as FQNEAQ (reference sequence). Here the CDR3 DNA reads TGTGCCAGCAGCTTATTAGGCCCTCAAGGGAGCATTCAGTACTTC. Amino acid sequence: CASSLLGPQGSIQYF.

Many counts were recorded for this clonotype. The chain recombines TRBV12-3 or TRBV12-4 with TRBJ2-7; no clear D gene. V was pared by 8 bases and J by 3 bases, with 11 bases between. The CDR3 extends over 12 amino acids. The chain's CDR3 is CASGSPGYEQYF. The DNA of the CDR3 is TGTGCCAGCGGATCCCCGGGCTACGAGCAGTACTTC.

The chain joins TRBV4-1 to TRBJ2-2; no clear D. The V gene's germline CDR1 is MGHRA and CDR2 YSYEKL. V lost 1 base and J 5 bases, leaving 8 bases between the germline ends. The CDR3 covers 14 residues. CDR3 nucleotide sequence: TGCGCCAGCAGCCAAGTGATGGCAACCGGGGAGCTGTTTTTT. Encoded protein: CASSQVMATGELFF.

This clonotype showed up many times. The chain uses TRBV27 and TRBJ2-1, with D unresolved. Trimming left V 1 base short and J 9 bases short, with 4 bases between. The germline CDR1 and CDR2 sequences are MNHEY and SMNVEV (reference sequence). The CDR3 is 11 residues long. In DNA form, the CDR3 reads TGTGCCAGCAGTTTATTAGGTGAGCAGTTCTTC. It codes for CASSLLGEQFF.

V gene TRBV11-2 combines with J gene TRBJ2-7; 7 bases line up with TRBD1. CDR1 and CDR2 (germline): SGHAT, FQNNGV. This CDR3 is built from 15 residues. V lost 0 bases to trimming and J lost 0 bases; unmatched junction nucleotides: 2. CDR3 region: CASSLETGISYEQYF. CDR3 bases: TGTGCCAGCAGCTTAGAGACAGGGATCTCCTACGAGCAGTACTTC.

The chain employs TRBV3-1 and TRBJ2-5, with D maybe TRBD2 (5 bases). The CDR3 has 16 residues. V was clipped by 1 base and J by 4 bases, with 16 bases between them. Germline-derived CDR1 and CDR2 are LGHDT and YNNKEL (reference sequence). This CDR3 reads CASSQVTTGWGETQYF. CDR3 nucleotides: TGTGCCAGCAGCCAAGTAACAACGGGGTGGGGAGAGACCCAGTACTTC.

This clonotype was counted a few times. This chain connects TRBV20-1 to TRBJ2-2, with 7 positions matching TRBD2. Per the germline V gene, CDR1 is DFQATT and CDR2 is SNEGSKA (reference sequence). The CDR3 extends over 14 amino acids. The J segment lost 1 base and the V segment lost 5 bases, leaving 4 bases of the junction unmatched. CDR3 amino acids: CSASRTRNTGELFF. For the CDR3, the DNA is TGCAGTGCTTCCCGGACTAGGAACACCGGGGAGCTGTTTTTT.

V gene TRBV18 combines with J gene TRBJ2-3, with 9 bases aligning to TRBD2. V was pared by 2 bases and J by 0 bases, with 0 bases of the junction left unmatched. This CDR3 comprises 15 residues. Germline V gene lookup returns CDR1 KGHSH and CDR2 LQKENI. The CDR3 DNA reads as TGTGCCAGCTCACCAACTAGCGGGAGCACAGATACGCAGTATTTT. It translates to CASSPTSGSTDTQYF.

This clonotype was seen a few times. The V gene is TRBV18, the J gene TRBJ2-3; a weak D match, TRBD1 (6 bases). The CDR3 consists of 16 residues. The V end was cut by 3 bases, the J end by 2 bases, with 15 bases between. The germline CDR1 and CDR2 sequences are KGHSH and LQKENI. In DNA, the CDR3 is TGTGCCAGCTCACCTCTTCAGGGGCCCTTCACAGATACGCAGTATTTT. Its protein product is CASSPLQGPFTDTQYF.

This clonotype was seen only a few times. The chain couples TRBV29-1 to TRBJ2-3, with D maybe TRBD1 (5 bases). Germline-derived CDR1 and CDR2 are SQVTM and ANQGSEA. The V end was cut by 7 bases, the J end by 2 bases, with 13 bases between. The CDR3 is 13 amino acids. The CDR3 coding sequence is TGCAGCGGAAGACAGATTAACACAGATACGCAGTATTTT. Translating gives CSGRQINTDTQYF.

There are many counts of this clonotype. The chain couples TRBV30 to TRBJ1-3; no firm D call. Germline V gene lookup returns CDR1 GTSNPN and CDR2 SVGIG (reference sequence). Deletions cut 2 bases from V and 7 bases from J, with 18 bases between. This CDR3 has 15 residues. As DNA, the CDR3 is TGTGCCTGGAGTACCCTGGGGTATATGAGGAACACCATATATTTT. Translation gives CAWSTLGYMRNTIYF.

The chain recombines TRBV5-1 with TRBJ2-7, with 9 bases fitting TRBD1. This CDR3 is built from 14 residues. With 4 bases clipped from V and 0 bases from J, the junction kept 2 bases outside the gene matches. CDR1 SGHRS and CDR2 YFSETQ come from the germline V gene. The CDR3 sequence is CASSGTGSSYEQYF. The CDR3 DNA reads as TGCGCCAGCAGCGGGACAGGGAGCTCCTACGAGCAGTACTTC.

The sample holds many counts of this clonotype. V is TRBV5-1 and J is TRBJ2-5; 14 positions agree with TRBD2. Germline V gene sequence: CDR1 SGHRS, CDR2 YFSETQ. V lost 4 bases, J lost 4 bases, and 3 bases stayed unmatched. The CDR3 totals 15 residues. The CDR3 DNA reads TGCGCCAGCAGCGGGACTAGCGGGAGAGGAGAGACCCAGTACTTC. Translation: CASSGTSGRGETQYF. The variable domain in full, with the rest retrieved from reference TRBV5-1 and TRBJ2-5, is KAGVTQTPRYLIKTRGQQVTLSCSPISGHRSVSWYQQTPGQGLQFLFEYFSETQRNKGNFPGRFSGRQFSNSRSEMNVSTLELGDSALYLCASSGTSGRGETQYFGPGTRLLVL.